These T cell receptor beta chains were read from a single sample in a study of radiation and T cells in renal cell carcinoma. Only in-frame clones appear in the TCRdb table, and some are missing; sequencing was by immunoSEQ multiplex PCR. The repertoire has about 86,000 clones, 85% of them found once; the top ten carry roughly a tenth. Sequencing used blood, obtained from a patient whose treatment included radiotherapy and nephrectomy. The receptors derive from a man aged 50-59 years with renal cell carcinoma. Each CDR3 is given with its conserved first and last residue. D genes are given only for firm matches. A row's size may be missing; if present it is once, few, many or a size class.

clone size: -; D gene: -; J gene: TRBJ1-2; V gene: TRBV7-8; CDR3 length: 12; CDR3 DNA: TGTGCCAGCAGCTTGGGGGACTATGGCTACACCTTC; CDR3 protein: CASSLGDYGYTF
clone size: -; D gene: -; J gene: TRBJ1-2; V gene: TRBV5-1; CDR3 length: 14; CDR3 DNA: TGCGCCAGCAGCTTAATGGACACCAGCTATGGCTACACCTTC; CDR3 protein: CASSLMDTSYGYTF
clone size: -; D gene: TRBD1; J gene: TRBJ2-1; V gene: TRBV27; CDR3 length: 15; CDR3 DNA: TGTGCCAGCAGTTTTTCAGGGGGCCTCAACAATGAGCAGTTCTTC; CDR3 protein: CASSFSGGLNNEQFF
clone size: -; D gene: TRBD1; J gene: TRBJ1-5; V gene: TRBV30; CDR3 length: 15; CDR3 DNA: TGTGCCTGGAGTTTCAGGGGGTTAGACAATCAGCCCCAGCATTTT; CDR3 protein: CAWSFRGLDNQPQHF
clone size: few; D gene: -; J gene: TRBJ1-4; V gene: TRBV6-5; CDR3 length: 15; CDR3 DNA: TGTGCCAGCAGCCCCCGAGGGGCCTATAATGAAAAACTGTTTTTT; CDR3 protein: CASSPRGAYNEKLFF
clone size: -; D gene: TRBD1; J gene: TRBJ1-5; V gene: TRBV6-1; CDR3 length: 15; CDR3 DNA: TGTGCCAGCAGTGAACAGGGGGTGAGCAATCAGCCCCAGCATTTT; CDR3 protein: CASSEQGVSNQPQHF
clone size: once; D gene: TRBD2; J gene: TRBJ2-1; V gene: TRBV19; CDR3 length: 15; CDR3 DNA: TGTGCCAGTAGTCCCGAAGCGGGAGGGCCGGGTGAGCAGTTCTTC; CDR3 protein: CASSPEAGGPGEQFF
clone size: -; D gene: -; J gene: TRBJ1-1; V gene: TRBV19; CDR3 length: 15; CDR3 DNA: TGTGCCAGTAGCCCCAAGGGGGGGGCCGTCACTGAAGCTTTCTTT; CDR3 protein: CASSPKGGAVTEAFF
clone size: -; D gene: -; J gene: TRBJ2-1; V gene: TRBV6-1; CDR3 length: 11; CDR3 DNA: TGTGCCAGCAGTGCGTACAATGAGCAGTTCTTC; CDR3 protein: CASSAYNEQFF
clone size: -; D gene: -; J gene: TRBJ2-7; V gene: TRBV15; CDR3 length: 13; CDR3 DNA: TGTGCCACCAGCAGAGATCGCCTTAGCGAGCAGTACTTC; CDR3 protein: CATSRDRLSEQYF
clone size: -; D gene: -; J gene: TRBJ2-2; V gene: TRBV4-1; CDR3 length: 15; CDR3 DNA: TGCGCCAGCAGCCAAGGGACAACGAACACCGGGGAGCTGTTTTTT; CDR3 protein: CASSQGTTNTGELFF
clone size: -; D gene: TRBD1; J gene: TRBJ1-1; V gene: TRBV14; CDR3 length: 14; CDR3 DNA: TGTGCCAGCAGCCCCTTGGGACAGGGGGATGAAGCTTTCTTT; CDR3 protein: CASSPLGQGDEAFF
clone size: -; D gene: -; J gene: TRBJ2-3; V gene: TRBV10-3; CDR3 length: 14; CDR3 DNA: TGTGCCATCAGTGACTTTGTATCCGCGGAGGCGCAGTATTTT; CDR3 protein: CAISDFVSAEAQYF
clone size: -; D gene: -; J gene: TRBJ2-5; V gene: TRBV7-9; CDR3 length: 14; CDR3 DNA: TGTGCCAGCAGCTTAGTAAGGGTCAGCGAGACCCAGTACTTC; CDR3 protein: CASSLVRVSETQYF
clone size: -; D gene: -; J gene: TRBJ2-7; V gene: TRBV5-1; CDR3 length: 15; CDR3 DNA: TGCGCCAGCAGCTTTTTCGGGTGGGGGCTCGGCGAGCAGTACTTC; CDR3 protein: CASSFFGWGLGEQYF
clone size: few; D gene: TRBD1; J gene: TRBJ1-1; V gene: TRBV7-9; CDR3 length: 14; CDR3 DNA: TGTGCCAGCAGCCCCCAGGGGGGTATCACTGAAGCTTTCTTT; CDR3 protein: CASSPQGGITEAFF
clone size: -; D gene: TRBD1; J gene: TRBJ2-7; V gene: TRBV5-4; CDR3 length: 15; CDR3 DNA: TGTGCCAGCAGCTTGGCGAAGACAGGGGGCGACGAGCAGTACTTC; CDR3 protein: CASSLAKTGGDEQYF
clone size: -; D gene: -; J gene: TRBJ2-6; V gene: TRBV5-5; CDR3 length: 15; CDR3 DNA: TGTGCCAGCGGGAGTTCAGTGCCCGGGGCCAACGTCCTGACTTTC; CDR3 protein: CASGSSVPGANVLTF
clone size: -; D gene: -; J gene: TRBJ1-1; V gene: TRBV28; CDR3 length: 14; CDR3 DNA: TGTGCCAGCAGTCCCCTGGGGGGGAACACTGAAGCTTTCTTT; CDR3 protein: CASSPLGGNTEAFF
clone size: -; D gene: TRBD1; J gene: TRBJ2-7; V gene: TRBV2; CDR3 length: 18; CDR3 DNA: TGTGCCAGCAGTGAGCCCTCCTCAGGGGGCTGGGGATCCTACGAGCAGTACTTC; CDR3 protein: CASSEPSSGGWGSYEQYF
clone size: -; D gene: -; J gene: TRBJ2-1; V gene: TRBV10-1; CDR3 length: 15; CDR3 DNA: TGCGCCAGCAGTGAGGCGAAAGCGACCTACAATGAGCAGTTCTTC; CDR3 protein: CASSEAKATYNEQFF
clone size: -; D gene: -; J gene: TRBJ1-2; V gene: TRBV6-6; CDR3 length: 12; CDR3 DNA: TGTGCCAGCAGTTACACGAATTATGGCTACACCTTC; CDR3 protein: CASSYTNYGYTF
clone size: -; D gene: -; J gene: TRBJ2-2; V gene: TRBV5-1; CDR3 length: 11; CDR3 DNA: TGCGCCAGCAGCTTGGAAGGGGGTCTGTTTTTT; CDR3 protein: CASSLEGGLFF
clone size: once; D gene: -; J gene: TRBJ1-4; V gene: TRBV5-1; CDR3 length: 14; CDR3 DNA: TGCGCCAGCAGCCGCGGGGCGGGAGATGAAAAACTGTTTTTT; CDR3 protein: CASSRGAGDEKLFF
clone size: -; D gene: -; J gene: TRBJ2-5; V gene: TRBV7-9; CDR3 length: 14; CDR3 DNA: TGTGCCAGCAGCTTAGGTCTGGACCACGGGACCCAGTACTTC; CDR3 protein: CASSLGLDHGTQYF
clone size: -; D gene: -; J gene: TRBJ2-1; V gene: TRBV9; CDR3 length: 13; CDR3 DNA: TGTCCCTCGCCCGCCCTACGAGGCAATGAGCAGTTCTTC; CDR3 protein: CPSPALRGNEQFF
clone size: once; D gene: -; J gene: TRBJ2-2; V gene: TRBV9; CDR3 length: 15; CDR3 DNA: TGTGCCAGCACCACTCGGGGACACAACACCGGGGAGCTGTTTTTT; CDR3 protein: CASTTRGHNTGELFF